The 27 T cell receptor beta chains given below trace back to one sample, sequenced in a study of blood T cell repertoires in COVID-19. Only in-frame clones appear in the TCRdb table, and some are missing; sequencing was by immunoSEQ multiplex PCR. The sample shows about 530,000 clones, around nine tenths of them seen only once. The sequencing input was peripheral blood. The receptors stem from a woman in her forties or fifties with COVID-19, enrolled during active disease.

This chain joins TRBV3-1 (or the pseudogene TRBV3-2) and TRBJ1-2, with D possibly TRBD1 on 5 matching bases. V lost 4 bases and J lost 7, with 13 bases in between. This CDR3 contains 13 residues. Per the germline V gene, CDR1 is LGHDT and CDR2 is YNNKEL (reference sequence). The CDR3: CASSRTKGVGYTF. In DNA, the CDR3 is TGTGCCAGCAGCCGTACTAAAGGGGTTGGCTACACCTTC.

The V call is TRBV5-1, the J call TRBJ2-1; TRBD2 aligns across 8 bases. Germline assignment: CDR1 SGHRS and CDR2 YFSETQ. The CDR3 covers 14 residues. V dropped 4 bases and J dropped 13; count of bases not matched to a gene: 13. The CDR3 spells CASSLGGERGLQFF. CDR3 nucleotides: TGCGCCAGCAGCCTGGGAGGGGAGCGGGGGCTTCAGTTCTTC.

V gene TRBV5-6 combines with J gene TRBJ1-1; 7 bases match TRBD1. The CDR3 is 15 amino acids. After removal of 7 bases from V and 2 bases from J, the junction contained 11 bases not matched to a gene. Germline CDR1 and CDR2: SGHDT and YYEEEE. The CDR3 region is CASGTFDRENTEAFF. CDR3 sequence (DNA): TGTGCCAGCGGGACCTTCGACAGGGAAAACACTGAAGCTTTCTTT.

This sequence joins TRBV4-1 and TRBJ2-3; 10 bases match TRBD1. CDR1 is MGHRA, CDR2 YSYEKL, per germline. Losses at the gene ends were 3 bases for V and 2 bases for J; bases not matched to a gene: 11. This CDR3 spans 18 amino acids. Here the CDR3 DNA reads TGCGCCAGCAGCCATGCCCACAGGACAGGGGGTGTCACAGATACGCAGTATTTT. Residues: CASSHAHRTGGVTDTQYF.

This chain joins TRBV24-1 and TRBJ1-6; D may be TRBD1 (6 bases). This CDR3 is built from 13 residues. Trimming pared 3 bases from V and 11 bases from J, leaving 10 bases between. Germline values: CDR1 KGHDR, CDR2 SFDVKD. This CDR3 is CATSDLAGAPLHF. Here the CDR3 DNA reads TGTGCCACCAGTGATCTGGCAGGGGCACCCCTCCACTTT.

The chain combines TRBV3-1 (or the pseudogene TRBV3-2) with TRBJ2-3, with a possible D match to TRBD2 (6 bases). The CDR3 has 13 residues. V was clipped by 4 bases and J by 3 bases, with 8 bases between them. Germline V CDR1 and CDR2: LGHDT, YNNKEL (reference sequence). The CDR3 spells CASSPRETDTQYF. The CDR3 DNA is TGTGCCAGCAGCCCCCGGGAGACAGATACGCAGTATTTT.

The chain is built from TRBV27 and TRBJ1-3; no firm D call. V was shortened by 9 bases and J by 4 bases, with 7 bases between the two germline ends. CDR1 is MNHEY and CDR2 is SMNVEV in the germline V gene (reference sequence). The CDR3 contains 11 residues. CDR3 amino acids: CASGRGNTIYF. The DNA of the CDR3 is TGTGCCAGTGGCCGAGGAAACACCATATATTTT.

The CDR3 DNA sequence: TGTGCCTTCGGACAGGGAGAGGGCTACACCTTC. Its protein product is CAFGQGEGYTF. The rearrangement uses TRBV30 and TRBJ1-2; 8 bases agree with TRBD1. The CDR3 runs to 11 residues. Germline V gives CDR1 GTSNPN, CDR2 SVGIG (reference sequence). J gave up 8 bases and V 7 bases, and 6 bases lay outside the gene matches.

V and J are TRBV4-2 and TRBJ2-1; 8 bases are a match to TRBD2. With 1 base clipped from V and 9 bases from J, the junction kept 8 bases outside the gene matches. CDR3 length equals 15 residues. The germline CDR1 and CDR2 sequences are LGHNA and YNFKEQ. CDR3 amino acids: CASSQGTSRNGEQFF. The DNA for the CDR3 is TGTGCCAGCAGCCAAGGGACTAGCCGTAACGGTGAGCAGTTCTTC.

The chain uses TRBV5-6 and TRBJ2-1; 7 positions agree with TRBD2. Per the germline V gene, CDR1 is SGHDT and CDR2 is YYEEEE. The CDR3 length is 15 residues. V dropped 2 bases and J dropped 4; count of bases not matched to a gene: 6. This CDR3 reads CASSFGGGEYNEQFF. The CDR3 DNA follows: TGTGCCAGCAGCTTCGGCGGGGGTGAGTACAATGAGCAGTTCTTC.

The rearrangement joins TRBV5-1 to TRBJ1-1; 9 bases agree with TRBD1. CDR1 SGHRS and CDR2 YFSETQ come from the germline V gene. V shed 3 bases and J 4 bases; nucleotides not matched to a gene: 10. This CDR3 has 16 residues. The CDR3 DNA is TGCGCCAGCAGCTCTCACCAATCGACAGGGGGCACTGAAGCTTTCTTT. Amino acid sequence: CASSSHQSTGGTEAFF.

The J gene is TRBJ2-1, the V gene TRBV6-2 or TRBV6-3; 13 bases are a match to TRBD2. CDR1 and CDR2 from the germline V gene are MNHEY and SVGEGT. V lost 2 bases, J lost 7 bases, and 5 bases stayed unmatched. The CDR3 consists of 16 residues. The CDR3 reads CASSYPGLAGKNEQFF. In nucleotides, the CDR3 is TGTGCCAGCAGTTACCCGGGACTAGCGGGGAAGAATGAGCAGTTCTTC.

V usage is TRBV14 and J usage is TRBJ2-2; 12 bases line up with TRBD2. The CDR3 consists of 20 residues. J lost 0 bases, V lost 0 bases, and 8 bases had no gene match. Germline CDR1 reads SGHDN; CDR2 reads FVKESK. CDR3 loop: CASSQDVLLAGGTNTGELFF. The CDR3 DNA reads as TGTGCCAGCAGCCAAGATGTTTTACTAGCGGGGGGTACGAACACCGGGGAGCTGTTTTTT.

J is TRBJ1-2 and V is TRBV19, with a possible D match to TRBD1 (5 bases). V was trimmed by 6 bases and J by 3 bases, leaving 14 bases between them. The CDR3 spans 14 residues. Germline-derived CDR1 and CDR2 are LNHDA and SQIVND (reference sequence). Here the CDR3 DNA reads TGTGCCAGTAGACCCTCCGGGGGGGACTATGGCTACACCTTC. Translating it yields CASRPSGGDYGYTF.

This clone has just one count. The gene calls are TRBV5-1 and TRBJ2-7, with TRBD2 identical over 7 bases. The CDR3 covers 14 residues. Per germline, CDR1 SGHRS and CDR2 YFSETQ. Trimming removed 4 bases from V and 7 bases from J; junction bases left unmatched: 11. DNA of the CDR3: TGCGCCAGCAGCGAAACTAGCGACCCTCAAGAGCAGTACTTC. This codes for CASSETSDPQEQYF.

J is TRBJ2-1 and V is TRBV6-1; 8 nucleotides line up with TRBD1. CDR1 is MNHNS and CDR2 is SASEGT in the germline V gene. This CDR3 is 15 amino acids long. J gave up 3 bases and V 3 bases, and 4 bases lay outside the gene matches. The CDR3 spells CASSETRGLYNEQFF. The CDR3 nucleotides read TGTGCCAGCAGTGAGACCAGGGGGCTCTACAATGAGCAGTTCTTC.

This clone was seen more than once but under ten times. The chain links TRBV25-1 to TRBJ2-3; TRBD2 matches 11 bases. CDR1 and CDR2 from the germline V gene are MGHDK and SYGVNS. The V gene end was trimmed by 3 bases and the J gene end by 3 bases; junction bases not matched to a gene: 2. This CDR3 contains 15 residues. Here the CDR3 reads CASSDWTSGTDTQYF. The DNA for the CDR3 is TGTGCCAGCAGTGATTGGACTAGCGGGACAGATACGCAGTATTTT. The full variable domain, with the rest looked up from reference TRBV25-1 and TRBJ2-3, is EADIYQTPRYLVIGTGKKITLECSQTMGHDKMYWYQQDPGMELHLIHYSYGVNSTEKGDLSSESTVSRIRTEHFPLTLESARPSHTSQYLCASSDWTSGTDTQYFGPGTRLTVL.

CDR3 in DNA: TGTGCCAGCACTTTCCAGGGAGGCACTGAAGCTTTCTTT. Translation gives CASTFQGGTEAFF. The rearrangement uses TRBV12-3 or TRBV12-4 and TRBJ1-1; perhaps TRBD1 as D (5 bases). The CDR3 extends over 13 amino acids. The germline V and J ends were trimmed by 7 bases and 4 bases, with 13 bases remaining between them.

The V and J genes are TRBV7-2 and TRBJ2-1, with 7 positions matching TRBD1. V was pared by 4 bases and J by 5 bases, with 5 bases of the junction left unmatched. The CDR3 contains 14 residues. Germline V gives CDR1 SGHTA, CDR2 FQGNSA. CDR3 sequence reads: CASSYRDRDNEQFF. For the CDR3, the DNA is TGTGCCAGCAGCTACCGGGACAGAGACAATGAGCAGTTCTTC. The full variable domain, completed using reference TRBV7-2 and TRBJ2-1, is GAGVSQSPSNKVTEKGKDVELRCDPISGHTALYWYRQSLGQGLEFLIYFQGNSAPDKSGLPSDRFSAERTGGSVSTLTIQRTQQEDSAVYLCASSYRDRDNEQFFGPGTRLTVL.

V usage is TRBV28 and J usage is TRBJ2-7; 8 positions agree with TRBD1. CDR3 size: 15 residues. V lost 3 bases to trimming and J lost 6 bases; unmatched junction nucleotides: 10. CDR1 and CDR2 from the germline V gene are MDHEN and SYDVKM. CDR3 region: CASSLMRTGSVEQYF. The CDR3 region has the DNA TGTGCCAGCAGTTTGATGAGGACAGGGTCCGTCGAGCAGTACTTC.

V is TRBV19 and J is TRBJ2-2; 9 positions agree with TRBD1. This CDR3 contains 15 residues. V lost 5 bases to trimming and J lost 2 bases; unmatched junction nucleotides: 3. Looked up from germline, CDR1 is LNHDA and CDR2 is SQIVND (reference sequence). The CDR3 sequence is CASSVGQGNTGELFF. CDR3 nucleotides: TGTGCCAGTAGTGTGGGACAGGGCAACACCGGGGAGCTGTTTTTT.

This chain links TRBV6-5 with TRBJ1-3; 7 bases line up with TRBD1. V was pared by 10 bases and J by 3 bases, with 3 bases of the junction left unmatched. The CDR3 spans 12 residues. Looked up from germline, CDR1 is MNHEY and CDR2 is SVGAGI. The CDR3 loop reads CATGTDGNTIYF. CDR3 coding DNA: TGTGCCACAGGGACAGATGGAAACACCATATATTTT.

This clone was found once. The gene calls are TRBV7-2 and TRBJ1-6, with 8 bases fitting TRBD1. CDR3 length: 16 amino acids. The trim removed 3 bases at V and 7 bases at J, leaving 8 bases unmatched. Germline values: CDR1 SGHTA, CDR2 FQGNSA. The chain's CDR3 is CASSLTGTGGNSPLHF. CDR3 coding DNA: TGTGCCAGCAGCTTGACCGGGACAGGAGGCAATTCACCCCTCCACTTT.

This clone was seen just once. V is TRBV29-1 and J is TRBJ1-1; 10 nucleotides align to TRBD1. The CDR3 loop spans 15 amino acids. Per the germline V gene, CDR1 is SQVTM and CDR2 is ANQGSEA. V dropped 5 bases and J dropped 3; count of bases not matched to a gene: 9. DNA of the CDR3: TGCAGCGTTCTGGGACAGGGGAGTTTTGACACTGAAGCTTTCTTT. Translation: CSVLGQGSFDTEAFF.

The chain uses TRBV9 and TRBJ1-3; D is unclear. The V end was cut by 5 bases, the J end by 4 bases, with 10 bases between. This CDR3 is 13 amino acids long. Germline loops: CDR1 SGDLS, CDR2 YYNGEE. CDR3 amino acids: CASSSNRGNTIYF. As DNA, the CDR3 is TGTGCCAGCAGTTCGAACCGGGGAAACACCATATATTTT.

The V call is TRBV7-9, the J call TRBJ2-6, with D perhaps TRBD1 (5 bases). The CDR3 sequence is 15 residues long. In germline, CDR1 is SEHNR, CDR2 FQNEAQ (reference sequence). V was trimmed by 1 base and J by 4 bases, leaving 8 bases between them. CDR3 in amino acids: CASSLGGAGANVLTF. CDR3 nucleotides: TGTGCCAGCAGCTTAGGGGGCGCCGGGGCCAACGTCCTGACTTTC.

This clone was seen a single time. CDR3 in DNA: TGCGCCAGCAGCTTAACAGCCGGATCGGAGCAGTACTTC. As protein: CASSLTAGSEQYF. The gene calls are TRBV5-1 and TRBJ2-7; D is uncertain. Per germline, CDR1 SGHRS and CDR2 YFSETQ. Trimming took 2 bases from V and 7 from J, leaving 13 bases between them. The CDR3 is 13 residues long.